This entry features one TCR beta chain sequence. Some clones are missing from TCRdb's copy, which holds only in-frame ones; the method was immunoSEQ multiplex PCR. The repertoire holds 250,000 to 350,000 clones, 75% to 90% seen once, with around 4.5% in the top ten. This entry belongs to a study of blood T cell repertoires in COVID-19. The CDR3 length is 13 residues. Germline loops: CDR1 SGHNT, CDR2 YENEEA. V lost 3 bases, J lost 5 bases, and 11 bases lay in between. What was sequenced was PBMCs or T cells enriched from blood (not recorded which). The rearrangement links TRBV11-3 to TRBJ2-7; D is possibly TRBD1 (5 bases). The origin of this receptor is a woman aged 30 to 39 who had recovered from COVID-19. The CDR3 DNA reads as TGTGCCAGCAGCTTTAGGGGTGGCGACGAGCAGTACTTC. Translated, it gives CASSFRGGDEQYF.